This T cell receptor beta chain originates from a study of blood T cell repertoires in COVID-19 (TCRdb year 2020). Context from the whole study: Collaborator samples came from the United States, Italy and Spain and covered acute and convalescent phases of COVID-19. The material from the prospective study consisted of cDNA or gDNA derived from T cells, B-cell-depleted T cells, or PBMCs. Deeply sampled blood TCRbeta repertoires from subjects exposed to, actively infected with, or recovered from COVID-19 were included in the dataset. The repertoires were made available in a free public database intended to serve as a resource for research on the immune response to SARS-CoV-2. The samples were drawn from the first 160 participants of the ongoing ImmuneRACE study and from 950 to 1,500 subjects provided by 6 global collaborators. Sample metadata almost always included a de-identified subject ID, COVID-19 status, age in years and sex. Where available, HLA class I and class II types were obtained from metadata supplied by the sample provider rather than from assay-based typing.

TCRbeta CDR3 regions were amplified from genomic DNA by means of the immunoSEQ Assay, a bias-controlled multiplex PCR. The published analysis was carried out like this. Within the assay, amplification of reference gene primers was used to estimate how many nucleated cells each sample contained. Sequence reads were collapsed and filtered to measure the absolute abundance of every unique TCRbeta CDR3 rearrangement. For each sample, productive Simpson clonality was calculated by taking the square root of Simpson's diversity index across productive rearrangements. In TCRdb, the immuneACCESS table is reduced to in-frame sequences with V and J assigned. These tables do not hold every clone; where another copy was compared, an unresolved V gene accounts for under half, and the others remain unexplained. That table furnishes V, J and clone size, whereas the DNA furnished D and trimming. This sample is represented by 200,000 to 250,000 clones; roughly 80% of them were singletons. The ten most abundant clones make up around 4.1% of the sample.

A remark on this clone: Its antigen specificity is not known. Base-call qualities are not available, and no considerably larger clone is one nucleotide away.

Collaborating institutions collected whole blood in K2EDTA tubes following their own protocols. Collaborator samples were shipped for TCRbeta analysis as frozen whole blood, isolated PBMCs, or DNA extracted from either sample type. Study-level results and caveats: How much clinical and demographic metadata was included differed by source and by participant, and the metadata was provided uncurated.

The sequence came from a woman between 40 and 50 years old with active or convalescent COVID-19. Sequences were obtained from peripheral blood.

The CDR3 corresponds to CSALESYGYTF. The DNA sequence follows: TGCAGTGCCCTGGAGTCCTATGGCTACACCTTC. The rearranged segments are TRBV20-1 and TRBJ1-2; the D gene cannot be resolved reliably. Trimming costs V 6 bases and J 4 bases, and their ends lie 9 bases apart. The CDR3 measures 11 amino acids from cysteine to phenylalanine. Kept here is only the CDR3 DNA, which spans 33 bases and is read in frame from base 1. CDR1 DFQATT and CDR2 SNEGSKA were looked up in the germline V gene (reference sequence).